The next 32 T cell receptor beta chains were all read from a single sample in a study of a mutant IDH1 vaccine in newly diagnosed glioma. Time point in this sample: week 35, safety follow-up. It was 300 ug of mutant IDH1 20-mer peptide that made up each vaccine dose, given with topical imiquimod. Libraries were prepared by immunoSEQ multiplex PCR; TCRdb keeps only in-frame clonotypes and omits some of them. The repertoire has more than 45,000 clones, more than 75% of them found once; the top ten carry 5% to 7%. Their antigens remain unidentified. The sample consisted of PBMCs, taken from a glioma patient whose treatment included an IDH1 peptide vaccine. The source is a woman in her forties with glioma.

The chain recombines TRBV6-5 with TRBJ2-7; no definite D call. CDR1 and CDR2 from the germline V gene are MNHEY and SVGAGI. The CDR3 runs to 13 residues. V was cut by 0 bases and J by 6 bases, with 9 bases left in between. The CDR3 sequence: CASSYSEGFEQYF. The CDR3 coding sequence is TGTGCCAGCAGTTACTCGGAAGGGTTCGAGCAGTACTTC.

The J gene is TRBJ2-7, the V gene TRBV27; 9 bases are a match to TRBD1. Germline CDR1 is MNHEY and CDR2 is SMNVEV (reference sequence). Trimming removed 7 bases from V and 7 bases from J; junction bases left unmatched: 14. The CDR3 sequence is 15 residues long. CDR3 amino acids: CASKPLGQGNWEQYF. The CDR3 bases are TGTGCCAGCAAACCCTTGGGACAGGGTAACTGGGAGCAGTACTTC.

This CDR3 reads CAWSASGTYTEAFF. In nucleotides, the CDR3 is TGTGCCTGGAGCGCGTCAGGGACTTACACTGAAGCTTTCTTT. The chain carries TRBV30 and TRBJ1-1; the D gene is possibly TRBD1 (5 bases). Deletions cut 3 bases from V and 3 bases from J, with 14 bases between. Germline CDR1 is GTSNPN and CDR2 is SVGIG (reference sequence). This CDR3 has 14 residues. Together with reference TRBV30 and TRBJ1-1, the CDR3 gives the full variable domain: SQTIHQWPATLVQPVGSPLSLECTVEGTSNPNLYWYRQAAGRGLQLLFYSVGIGQISSEVPQNLSASRPQDRQFILSSKKLLLSDSGFYLCAWSASGTYTEAFFGQGTRLTVV.

The V call is TRBV20-1, the J call TRBJ2-3, with no clear D. The CDR3 extends over 11 amino acids. Germline V gene lookup returns CDR1 DFQATT and CDR2 SNEGSKA (reference sequence). The V and J ends lost 5 bases and 6 bases respectively, with 9 bases between them. This CDR3 reads CSAWTRDTQYF. The CDR3 coding sequence is TGCAGTGCTTGGACGAGGGATACGCAGTATTTT.

J is TRBJ2-3 and V is TRBV6-6; no firm D call. V was clipped by 2 bases and J by 5 bases, with 5 bases between them. The CDR3 sequence is 12 residues long. In germline, CDR1 is MNHNY, CDR2 SVGAGI (reference sequence). The CDR3 coding sequence is TGTGCCAGCAGTTACCCGCTAGATACGCAGTATTTT. This translates into CASSYPLDTQYF.

CDR3 protein: CASSDERGRAGYEQYF. CDR3 sequence (DNA): TGTGCCAGCAGTGATGAACGGGGTCGGGCCGGCTACGAGCAGTACTTC. J is TRBJ2-7 and V is TRBV2, with TRBD2 as a possible D gene (5 bases). The V gene lost 3 bases and the J gene lost 3 bases, with 18 bases spanning the gap. Germline loops: CDR1 SNHLY, CDR2 FYNNEI. CDR3 size: 16 residues.

V and J are TRBV30 and TRBJ2-3; D is undetermined. Deletions cut 0 bases from V and 8 bases from J, with 15 bases between. The germline gives CDR1 GTSNPN, CDR2 SVGIG (reference sequence). CDR3 length equals 14 residues. CDR3 sequence: CAWSVLVRRSTQYF. The CDR3 DNA follows: TGTGCCTGGAGTGTACTGGTGCGTCGGTCTACGCAGTATTTT.

This chain links TRBV5-6 with TRBJ2-2; D may be TRBD1 or TRBD2 (6 bases each). CDR3 length equals 15 residues. CDR1 and CDR2 (germline): SGHDT, YYEEEE. The germline V and J ends were trimmed by 4 bases and 1 base, with 11 bases remaining between them. CDR3 loop: CASSIQGGNTGELFF. CDR3 in DNA: TGTGCCAGCAGCATACAGGGAGGGAACACCGGGGAGCTGTTTTTT.

The CDR3 spells CASQGSTYEQYF. CDR3 in DNA: TGCGCCAGCCAGGGGTCCACCTACGAGCAGTACTTC. The chain couples TRBV5-1 to TRBJ2-7; D might be TRBD1 (6 bases). The CDR3 runs to 12 residues. Germline V gene sequence: CDR1 SGHRS, CDR2 YFSETQ. Trimming took 7 bases from V and 2 from J, leaving 10 bases between them. The full variable domain, in which reference TRBV5-1 and TRBJ2-7 provide the parts outside the CDR3, is KAGVTQTPRYLIKTRGQQVTLSCSPISGHRSVSWYQQTPGQGLQFLFEYFSETQRNKGNFPGRFSGRQFSNSRSEMNVSTLELGDSALYLCASQGSTYEQYFGPGTRLTVT.

The rearrangement links TRBV13 to TRBJ2-3; a weak D match, TRBD2 (7 bases). The V end was cut by 4 bases, the J end by 6 bases, with 17 bases between. The CDR3 consists of 15 residues. CDR1 is PRHDT and CDR2 is FYEKMQ in the germline V gene (reference sequence). CDR3 sequence: CASSYVAGAPDTQYF. The DNA for the CDR3 is TGTGCCAGCAGCTACGTGGCGGGGGCCCCCGATACGCAGTATTTT. Combining the CDR3 with reference TRBV13 and TRBJ2-3 gives the whole variable domain AAGVIQSPRHLIKEKRETATLKCYPIPRHDTVYWYQQGPGQDPQFLISFYEKMQSDKGSIPDRFSAQQFSDYHSELNMSSLELGDSALYFCASSYVAGAPDTQYFGPGTRLTVL.

The genes are TRBV2 and TRBJ2-7; D possibly corresponds to TRBD2 (7 bases). CDR3 length equals 16 residues. Germline lookup yields CDR1 SNHLY and CDR2 FYNNEI. Trimming removed 6 bases from V and 0 bases from J, with 18 bases in between. CDR3 in amino acids: CASRDFRGGVSYEQYF. The CDR3 coding sequence is TGTGCCAGCAGGGACTTTAGGGGGGGTGTCTCCTACGAGCAGTACTTC. The whole variable domain, remainder taken from reference TRBV2 and TRBJ2-7, is EPEVTQTPSHQVTQMGQEVILRCVPISNHLYFYWYRQILGQKVEFLVSFYNNEISEKSEIFDDQFSVERPDGSNFTLKIRSTKLEDSAMYFCASRDFRGGVSYEQYFGPGTRLTVT.

CDR3 nucleotides: TGTGCCAGCTCACCACTGAAACAGGGTATTGAAGCTTTCTTT. Encoded protein: CASSPLKQGIEAFF. This rearrangement joins TRBV18 to TRBJ1-1; weak D call: TRBD1 (6 bases). Trimming took 1 base from V and 7 from J, leaving 13 bases between them. The CDR3 spans 14 residues. CDR1 and CDR2 from the germline V gene are KGHSH and LQKENI.

V and J are TRBV19 and TRBJ1-5, with D possibly TRBD1 on 6 matching bases. CDR1 is LNHDA and CDR2 is SQIVND in the germline V gene (reference sequence). The CDR3 is made up of 17 amino acids. The V end lost 4 bases, the J end lost 7 bases, and 23 bases lay between the germline ends. This CDR3 is CASSTTLTQGRGQPQHF. The DNA of the CDR3 is TGTGCCAGTAGTACAACGCTAACACAGGGACGAGGACAGCCCCAGCATTTT.

The gene calls are TRBV29-1 and TRBJ2-3, with 11 bases that match TRBD2. Trimming at V came to 6 bases and at J to 2 bases, leaving 4 bases not matched to a gene. Germline CDR1 and CDR2: SQVTM and ANQGSEA. CDR3 length equals 14 residues. CDR3 in DNA: TGCAGCGTGAGACTAGCGGGACACACAGATACGCAGTATTTT. Its translation is CSVRLAGHTDTQYF.

The chain joins TRBV2 to TRBJ1-1; TRBD1 aligns across 7 bases. The CDR3 spans 17 residues. Trimming cost V 6 bases and J 1 base; bases outside gene matches: 14. The germline V gene encodes CDR1 SNHLY and CDR2 FYNNEI. Written as DNA, the CDR3 is TGTGCCAGCAGGGCCGGGACAGCCATTCGTACGAACACTGAAGCTTTCTTT. It specifies CASRAGTAIRTNTEAFF.

The rearrangement uses TRBV6-5 and TRBJ1-1; 7 nucleotides line up with TRBD1. V shed 8 bases and J 9 bases; nucleotides not matched to a gene: 6. CDR1 and CDR2 (germline): MNHEY, SVGAGI. This CDR3 comprises 11 residues. This chain's CDR3 is CASGSGQKAFF. In DNA form, the CDR3 reads TGTGCCAGCGGATCGGGACAGAAAGCTTTCTTT.

The chain has TRBV19 and TRBJ1-1; D unresolved. The CDR3 extends over 15 amino acids. Per the germline V gene, CDR1 is LNHDA and CDR2 is SQIVND (reference sequence). Trimming removed 1 base at V and 2 bases at J, with 11 bases between. In nucleotides, the CDR3 is TGTGCCAGTAGTATAGCAGAGACACTAAACACTGAAGCTTTCTTT. This translates into CASSIAETLNTEAFF.

This chain joins TRBV27 and TRBJ2-7; TRBD2 matches at 7 bases. V lost 2 bases to trimming and J lost 5 bases; unmatched junction nucleotides: 3. CDR1 is MNHEY, CDR2 SMNVEV, per germline (reference sequence). There are 13 residues in the CDR3. For the CDR3, the DNA is TGTGCCAGCAGTTTAAAAGGGACTAACGAGCAGTACTTC. This translates into CASSLKGTNEQYF.

This clone was counted once. The chain combines TRBV4-1 with TRBJ1-1; 8 positions agree with TRBD1. The germline V gene encodes CDR1 MGHRA and CDR2 YSYEKL. This CDR3 spans 15 amino acids. Losses at the gene ends were 4 bases for V and 1 base for J; bases not matched to a gene: 5. CDR3 region: CASSPGQGANTEAFF. CDR3 bases: TGCGCCAGCAGCCCCGGACAGGGCGCGAACACTGAAGCTTTCTTT.

The J gene is TRBJ2-2, the V gene TRBV7-6, with 7 bases identical to TRBD2. CDR1 and CDR2 from the germline V gene are SGHVS and FNYEAQ. V shed 2 bases and J 0 bases; nucleotides not matched to a gene: 0. CDR3 size: 15 residues. CDR3: CASSLLAANTGELFF. The CDR3 coding sequence is TGTGCCAGCAGCTTACTAGCGGCGAACACCGGGGAGCTGTTTTTT.

The gene calls are TRBV5-1 and TRBJ2-7, with D perhaps assigned TRBD1 or TRBD2 (6 bases each). CDR3 length equals 16 residues. Trimming cost V 7 bases and J 7 bases, with 27 bases left between them. Germline CDR1 reads SGHRS; CDR2 reads YFSETQ. The CDR3 spells CASSSSLEGGMWEQYF. The CDR3 DNA is TGCGCCAGCTCCTCCTCCCTCGAGGGGGGCATGTGGGAGCAGTACTTC.

This clone was observed a few times. V gene TRBV6-6 combines with J gene TRBJ1-1, with 7 bases that match TRBD1. Trimming at V came to 5 bases and at J to 1 base, leaving 10 bases not matched to a gene. Germline V gives CDR1 MNHNY, CDR2 SVGAGI (reference sequence). The CDR3 is 16 residues long. This chain's CDR3 is CASSRDRDRWNTEAFF. CDR3 in DNA: TGTGCCAGCAGTAGGGACCGGGACAGATGGAACACTGAAGCTTTCTTT.

The J gene is TRBJ2-5, the V gene TRBV7-2; D could derive from TRBD1 or TRBD2 (6 bases each). The CDR3 runs to 14 residues. V was shortened by 5 bases and J by 7 bases, with 17 bases between the two germline ends. Germline V gene sequence: CDR1 SGHTA, CDR2 FQGNSA. CDR3 coding DNA: TGTGCCAGCAGCCCAGACCGGGGGCGAGGGACCCAGTACTTC. This gives the protein CASSPDRGRGTQYF.

The chain uses TRBV7-2 and TRBJ2-3; 10 positions agree with TRBD2. The CDR3 length is 16 residues. The germline CDR1 and CDR2 sequences are SGHTA and FQGNSA. The ends lost 5 bases at V and 3 bases at J; junction bases unmatched: 8. This CDR3 reads CASSPISGRLTDTQYF. CDR3 bases: TGTGCCAGCAGCCCCATTAGCGGGAGGCTGACAGATACGCAGTATTTT.

The chain links TRBV2 to TRBJ2-7, with D maybe TRBD2 (5 bases). V lost 10 bases and J lost 6, with 19 bases in between. The CDR3 runs to 13 residues. Per germline, CDR1 SNHLY and CDR2 FYNNEI. CDR3 amino acids: CATLGQLGLEQYF. The DNA of the CDR3 is TGTGCCACCCTTGGGCAGCTAGGACTCGAGCAGTACTTC.

The genes are TRBV29-1 and TRBJ2-2, with D perhaps being TRBD1 or TRBD2 (6 bases each). The CDR3 consists of 14 residues. V lost 7 bases and J 5 bases, leaving 17 bases between the germline ends. CDR1 and CDR2 from the germline V gene are SQVTM and ANQGSEA. The CDR3 sequence is CSEGGLTGTGELFF. DNA of the CDR3: TGCAGCGAGGGGGGTCTAACGGGGACCGGGGAGCTGTTTTTT.

This clone was recorded once. The chain joins TRBV5-1 to TRBJ2-3; 8 bases align to TRBD2. The CDR3 has 14 amino acids. J gave up 2 bases and V 4 bases, and 3 bases lay outside the gene matches. Germline values: CDR1 SGHRS, CDR2 YFSETQ. The DNA for the CDR3 is TGCGCCAGCAGCCCGGGGGGGGACACAGATACGCAGTATTTT. This sequence encodes CASSPGGDTDTQYF.

V gene TRBV5-1 combines with J gene TRBJ1-5; 7 bases agree with TRBD1. The germline gives CDR1 SGHRS, CDR2 YFSETQ. Unmatched junction bases numbered 10, after V lost 0 bases and J lost 4 bases. CDR3 size: 17 residues. The CDR3 nucleotides read TGCGCCAGCAGCTTGGCCTTAGGGACAGAGTTTAATCAGCCCCAGCATTTT. It yields the protein CASSLALGTEFNQPQHF.

The V call is TRBV5-5, the J call TRBJ1-5, with 9 bases matching TRBD1. There are 17 residues in the CDR3. V shed 4 bases, J shed 3 bases, and the junction held 11 bases outside the gene matches. The germline CDR1 and CDR2 sequences are SGHKS and YYEKEE (reference sequence). The CDR3 DNA reads TGTGCCAGCAGCGCCGGGACAGGGAATGTCCACAATCAGCCCCAGCATTTT. Its translation is CASSAGTGNVHNQPQHF.

The chain has TRBV18 and TRBJ2-1; the D is unclear. Trimming left V 4 bases short and J 0 bases short, with 10 bases between. The CDR3 sequence is 15 residues long. Germline CDR1 reads KGHSH; CDR2 reads LQKENI. The CDR3 DNA sequence: TGTGCCAGCTCACAACAGAAGAGCTCCTACAATGAGCAGTTCTTC. Translated, it gives CASSQQKSSYNEQFF.

The J gene is TRBJ1-5, the V gene TRBV2, with 11 bases identical to TRBD1. V shed 7 bases, J shed 6 bases, and the junction held 8 bases outside the gene matches. The CDR3 runs 15 residues. Germline V lookup: CDR1 SNHLY, CDR2 FYNNEI. The CDR3 DNA follows: TGTGCCAGCACCCCGGACAGGGGGCCTGGTCAGCCCCAGCATTTT. Translated: CASTPDRGPGQPQHF.

The genes are TRBV29-1 and TRBJ1-3; D is perhaps TRBD1 (5 bases). This CDR3 is 13 amino acids long. From germline, CDR1 is SQVTM and CDR2 ANQGSEA. The V end lost 3 bases, the J end lost 4 bases, and 10 bases lay between the germline ends. CDR3 region: CSVESGFGNTIYF. The CDR3 DNA reads TGCAGCGTTGAGTCAGGGTTCGGAAACACCATATATTTT.